The rows below give T cell receptor beta chains drawn from one sample of a study of shared clonotypes between healthy human individuals. Sequencing used immunoSEQ multiplex PCR; TCRdb keeps in-frame clones, though not all of them. The sample lists hundreds of thousands of clones; 73% were seen once. The sequenced sample was memory CD4+ T cells sorted from blood. Receptors were obtained from a young woman in good health. Each CDR3 is given with its conserved first and last residue. A D gene is named only where the DNA matches it firmly. Size is stated for part of the rows, as once, few or many counts, or as a class when the clone is expanded.

v_call: TRBV7-2; clone_size: .; d_call: .; j_call: TRBJ2-7; cdr3_nt: TGTGCCAGCAGCCCCCAAAGAGGTTACGAGCAGTACTTC; cdr3_aa: CASSPQRGYEQYF
v_call: TRBV6-6; clone_size: .; d_call: .; j_call: TRBJ2-4; cdr3_nt: TGTGCCAGCAGTTACTGGGGAGAAGGAGCCAAAAACATTCAGTACTTC; cdr3_aa: CASSYWGEGAKNIQYF
v_call: TRBV18; clone_size: .; d_call: TRBD1; j_call: TRBJ1-2; cdr3_nt: TGTGCCAGCTCATCAGGGGGCAGTCTCTATGGCTACACCTTC; cdr3_aa: CASSSGGSLYGYTF
v_call: TRBV6-1; clone_size: .; d_call: TRBD2; j_call: TRBJ2-5; cdr3_nt: TGTGCCAGCAGTGAATCCTGGCTAGCGGGAAAGGAGACCCAGTACTTC; cdr3_aa: CASSESWLAGKETQYF
v_call: TRBV9; clone_size: .; d_call: .; j_call: TRBJ2-2; cdr3_nt: TGTGCCAGCAGCGTACAGGGGTCTAACACCGGGGAGCTGTTTTTT; cdr3_aa: CASSVQGSNTGELFF
v_call: TRBV6-6; clone_size: .; d_call: TRBD2; j_call: TRBJ2-2; cdr3_nt: TGTGCCAGCAGGGACAGGACTAGCGGGGTGACCGGGGAGCTGTTTTTT; cdr3_aa: CASRDRTSGVTGELFF
v_call: TRBV30; clone_size: .; d_call: TRBD1; j_call: TRBJ1-5; cdr3_nt: TGTGCCTGGAGTGTACAGGGGGACTCTAGAAGGCAGCCCCAGCATTTT; cdr3_aa: CAWSVQGDSRRQPQHF
v_call: TRBV6-6; clone_size: .; d_call: .; j_call: TRBJ1-4; cdr3_nt: TGTGCCAGCAGTTATTTCCGTAATGAAAAACTGTTTTTT; cdr3_aa: CASSYFRNEKLFF
v_call: TRBV5-6; clone_size: once; d_call: TRBD2; j_call: TRBJ2-5; cdr3_nt: TGTGCCAGCAGCTCTAGCGGATCTCAAGAGACCCAGTACTTC; cdr3_aa: CASSSSGSQETQYF
v_call: TRBV11-2; clone_size: .; d_call: .; j_call: TRBJ2-2; cdr3_nt: TGTGCCAGCAGCTTCACGGCGGCCGGGGAGCTGTTTTTT; cdr3_aa: CASSFTAAGELFF
v_call: TRBV15; clone_size: .; d_call: TRBD1; j_call: TRBJ1-5; cdr3_nt: TGTGCCACCAGCAGGGAAGACAGGGATTATAGCAATCAGCCCCAGCATTTT; cdr3_aa: CATSREDRDYSNQPQHF
v_call: TRBV12-5; clone_size: .; d_call: .; j_call: TRBJ2-1; cdr3_nt: TGTGCTAGCGCAACTAGCATTGCTTACAATGAGCAGTTCTTC; cdr3_aa: CASATSIAYNEQFF
v_call: TRBV2; clone_size: .; d_call: .; j_call: TRBJ2-5; cdr3_nt: TGTGCCAGCAGCGTGGGACTGGCCCAGGCCCAGGAGACCCAGTACTTC; cdr3_aa: CASSVGLAQAQETQYF
v_call: TRBV15; clone_size: .; d_call: TRBD1; j_call: TRBJ1-1; cdr3_nt: TGTGCCACCAGTAGGGGAGACAGGGTAACTAGAGCTTTCTTT; cdr3_aa: CATSRGDRVTRAFF
v_call: TRBV7-2; clone_size: .; d_call: .; j_call: TRBJ2-1; cdr3_nt: TGTGCCAGCAGCTCGACCGTGATGGACCCCCGGAATGAGCAGTTCTTC; cdr3_aa: CASSSTVMDPRNEQFF
v_call: TRBV5-4; clone_size: .; d_call: .; j_call: TRBJ2-2; cdr3_nt: TGTGCCAGCAGCTGGGTGAACAACCCCACCGGGGAGCTGTTTTTT; cdr3_aa: CASSWVNNPTGELFF
v_call: TRBV20-1; clone_size: .; d_call: .; j_call: TRBJ2-1; cdr3_nt: TGCAGTGCCAAGCATGAGCAGTTCTTC; cdr3_aa: CSAKHEQFF
v_call: TRBV28; clone_size: .; d_call: TRBD2; j_call: TRBJ2-7; cdr3_nt: TGTGCCAGCAGCGAAGATTGGGGGGGCGAGCAGTACTTC; cdr3_aa: CASSEDWGGEQYF
v_call: TRBV5-1; clone_size: .; d_call: TRBD1; j_call: TRBJ1-1; cdr3_nt: TGCGCCAGCAGCTTGGGACAGGGGAGGACTGAAGCTTTCTTT; cdr3_aa: CASSLGQGRTEAFF
v_call: TRBV27; clone_size: .; d_call: TRBD1; j_call: TRBJ2-6; cdr3_nt: TGTGCCAGCAGGGACAGGGGGCGCGGGGGGGCCAACGTCCTGACTTTC; cdr3_aa: CASRDRGRGGANVLTF
v_call: TRBV18; clone_size: few; d_call: TRBD2; j_call: TRBJ2-1; cdr3_nt: TGTGCCAGCTCACCAGGGCTTGGTAGCGGGAACTACAATGAGCAGTTCTTC; cdr3_aa: CASSPGLGSGNYNEQFF
v_call: TRBV7-8; clone_size: .; d_call: .; j_call: TRBJ1-4; cdr3_nt: TGTGCCAGCAGCTTAAATCGAGGGTCTAATGAAAAACTGTTTTTT; cdr3_aa: CASSLNRGSNEKLFF
v_call: TRBV15; clone_size: few; d_call: .; j_call: TRBJ1-6; cdr3_nt: TGTGCCACCAGCAGATCCACCGGTGGGGATTCACCCCTCCACTTT; cdr3_aa: CATSRSTGGDSPLHF
v_call: TRBV13; clone_size: few; d_call: .; j_call: TRBJ1-2; cdr3_nt: TGTGCCAGCAGCTTAAGAAGACCGCTGTGGTATGGCTACACCTTC; cdr3_aa: CASSLRRPLWYGYTF
v_call: TRBV27; clone_size: .; d_call: TRBD2; j_call: TRBJ2-7; cdr3_nt: TGTGCCAGCAGTAGGGCTAGCGGGAGCCCCTACGAGCAGTACTTC; cdr3_aa: CASSRASGSPYEQYF
v_call: TRBV28; clone_size: .; d_call: TRBD2; j_call: TRBJ2-7; cdr3_nt: TGTGCCAGCAGCTCCCCGGGGACTAGCGGGAGCTACGAGCAGTACTTC; cdr3_aa: CASSSPGTSGSYEQYF
v_call: TRBV19; clone_size: many; d_call: TRBD1; j_call: TRBJ1-1; cdr3_nt: TGTGCCAGTTACGACAGGGGGCGAAACACTGAAGCTTTCTTT; cdr3_aa: CASYDRGRNTEAFF
v_call: TRBV25-1; clone_size: .; d_call: .; j_call: TRBJ2-1; cdr3_nt: TGTGCCAGCAGTGAATGGGGCAGGGGCAACGATGAGCAGTTCTTC; cdr3_aa: CASSEWGRGNDEQFF
v_call: TRBV28; clone_size: .; d_call: .; j_call: TRBJ1-5; cdr3_nt: TGTGCCAATCAACCCGGGGGGTTCAATCAGCCCCAGCATTTT; cdr3_aa: CANQPGGFNQPQHF
v_call: TRBV5-1; clone_size: .; d_call: TRBD2; j_call: TRBJ2-1; cdr3_nt: TGCGCCAGCAGCCCCGCCGGACTAGCGGCGAGCTCCTACAATGAGCAGTTCTTC; cdr3_aa: CASSPAGLAASSYNEQFF
v_call: TRBV28; clone_size: .; d_call: .; j_call: TRBJ2-3; cdr3_nt: TGTGCCAGCAGTTTGGTTACCCGGGACACAGATACGCAGTATTTT; cdr3_aa: CASSLVTRDTDTQYF
v_call: TRBV10-3; clone_size: .; d_call: .; j_call: TRBJ2-1; cdr3_nt: TGTGCCATCAGCGACAAGGGCGCCCCGAGCTCCTACAATGAGCAGTTCTTC; cdr3_aa: CAISDKGAPSSYNEQFF
v_call: TRBV27; clone_size: .; d_call: .; j_call: TRBJ1-1; cdr3_nt: TGTGCCAGCAGGAGTGCACTGGGGGGTGACACTGAAGCTTTCTTT; cdr3_aa: CASRSALGGDTEAFF
v_call: TRBV10-3; clone_size: .; d_call: .; j_call: TRBJ2-3; cdr3_nt: TGTGCCATCATGATGACGGGGAGGTCAGATACGCAGTATTTT; cdr3_aa: CAIMMTGRSDTQYF
v_call: TRBV30; clone_size: .; d_call: .; j_call: TRBJ1-4; cdr3_nt: TGTGCCTGGGGCAGGGTAGCTAATGAAAAACTGTTTTTT; cdr3_aa: CAWGRVANEKLFF
v_call: TRBV28; clone_size: .; d_call: .; j_call: TRBJ1-5; cdr3_nt: TGTGCCACCTCCCGGCCTACAGGGAGCAATCAGCCCCAGCATTTT; cdr3_aa: CATSRPTGSNQPQHF
v_call: TRBV4-1; clone_size: .; d_call: .; j_call: TRBJ1-2; cdr3_nt: TGCGCCAGCAGCCGAGACGCCCAGGGGTATGGCTACACCTTC; cdr3_aa: CASSRDAQGYGYTF
v_call: TRBV6-5; clone_size: .; d_call: TRBD2; j_call: TRBJ2-1; cdr3_nt: TGTGCCAGCAGTGGACTAGCCGTAAATGAGCAGTTCTTC; cdr3_aa: CASSGLAVNEQFF
v_call: TRBV19; clone_size: .; d_call: .; j_call: TRBJ1-4; cdr3_nt: TGTGCCAGTTCCGACGGTGCAACTAATGAAAAACTGTTTTTT; cdr3_aa: CASSDGATNEKLFF
v_call: TRBV6-1; clone_size: .; d_call: .; j_call: TRBJ2-1; cdr3_nt: TGTGCCAGCAGTTCTTCCGGGACCTACAATGAGCAGTTCTTC; cdr3_aa: CASSSSGTYNEQFF
v_call: TRBV6-1; clone_size: .; d_call: TRBD2; j_call: TRBJ2-1; cdr3_nt: TGTGCCAGCAGTGTAGAGGGAGGGCATCCAGATGAGCAGTTCTTC; cdr3_aa: CASSVEGGHPDEQFF
v_call: TRBV6-6; clone_size: few; d_call: TRBD2; j_call: TRBJ2-1; cdr3_nt: TGTGCCAGCAGAGGACTAGACCGAGCGTACAATGAGCAGTTCTTC; cdr3_aa: CASRGLDRAYNEQFF
v_call: TRBV7-2; clone_size: .; d_call: .; j_call: TRBJ2-4; cdr3_nt: TGTGCCAGCAGCTTAGTCAGCTTAGCCAAAAACATTCAGTACTTC; cdr3_aa: CASSLVSLAKNIQYF
v_call: TRBV19; clone_size: .; d_call: .; j_call: TRBJ2-4; cdr3_nt: TGTGCCAGTAGTAGAGGACAGAGATCATTAGCCAAAAACATTCAGTACTTC; cdr3_aa: CASSRGQRSLAKNIQYF
v_call: TRBV16; clone_size: .; d_call: .; j_call: TRBJ1-5; cdr3_nt: TGTGCCAGCAGCCATCGGGACAATCAGCCCCAGCATTTT; cdr3_aa: CASSHRDNQPQHF
v_call: TRBV7-8; clone_size: once; d_call: TRBD1; j_call: TRBJ2-7; cdr3_nt: TGTGCCAGCAGCTTATGGGTTCGGGCAGGGGGAGAGCAGTACTTC; cdr3_aa: CASSLWVRAGGEQYF